A single sample is the source of the 25 T cell receptor beta chains below, sequenced in a study of identical twins. TCRdb ran MiXCR on the 5' RACE reads and lists one entry per CDR3 protein. The sample carries hundreds of thousands of distinct CDR3 sequences, 9% to 15% recorded once. These data were also filed under a second study, of yellow fever vaccine responses in identical twins.

Material for sequencing was PBMCs. The receptors derive from a woman younger than 30 in good health.

This clonotype was seen repeatedly, ten times or more. The chain links TRBV12-3 or TRBV12-4 to TRBJ1-1, with D possibly matching TRBD1 (5 bases). Trimming pared 7 bases from V and 5 bases from J, leaving 17 bases between. The CDR3 extends over 14 amino acids. The CDR3 DNA reads TGTGCCAGCATTTCTAGGGGCGCGGGAACTGAAGCTTTCTTT. As protein: CASISRGAGTEAFF.

In this sample, this clonotype turned up many times. V is TRBV27 and J is TRBJ2-7, with 9 bases aligning to TRBD1. Germline V lookup: CDR1 MNHEY, CDR2 SMNVEV (reference sequence). This CDR3 is 13 amino acids long. Germline trimming cut 3 bases from V and 6 bases from J; bases unmatched to any gene: 3. The CDR3 sequence: CASSLTGGGEQYF. The CDR3 bases are TGTGCCAGCAGTTTGACAGGGGGAGGCGAGCAGTACTTC.

This clonotype was seen a few times. CDR3 region: CASSQNIGEQFF. CDR3 in DNA: TGCGCCAGCAGCCAAAACATCGGTGAGCAGTTCTTC. The chain couples TRBV4-1 to TRBJ2-1; D gene uncertain. The germline V and J ends were trimmed by 2 bases and 9 bases, with 8 bases remaining between them. The CDR3 covers 12 residues. The germline gives CDR1 MGHRA, CDR2 YSYEKL.

Only a few counts were recorded for this clonotype. J is TRBJ2-1 and V is TRBV20-1, with 8 bases lining up with TRBD2. Germline V gene lookup returns CDR1 DFQATT and CDR2 SNEGSKA (reference sequence). This CDR3 has 14 residues. The CDR3 loop is CSPGGVAGPNEQFF. CDR3 DNA: TGCAGCCCTGGGGGGGTAGCGGGACCAAATGAGCAGTTCTTC.

The J gene is TRBJ1-6, the V gene TRBV11-2; 7 nucleotides agree with TRBD1. The germline CDR1 and CDR2 sequences are SGHAT and FQNNGV. CDR3 length: 14 amino acids. V lost 3 bases, J lost 9 bases, and 5 bases stayed unmatched. The CDR3 nucleotides read TGTGCCAGCAGCTTCGGGACAGTTTCTTCACCCCTCCACTTT. Encoded protein: CASSFGTVSSPLHF. Combining the CDR3 with reference TRBV11-2 and TRBJ1-6 gives the whole variable domain EAGVAQSPRYKIIEKRQSVAFWCNPISGHATLYWYQQILGQGPKLLIQFQNNGVVDDSQLPKDRFSAERLKGVDSTLKIQPAKLEDSAVYLCASSFGTVSSPLHFGNGTRLTVT.

A few counts support this clonotype. This chain joins TRBV5-1 and TRBJ2-1; 8 bases align to TRBD1. This CDR3 comprises 14 residues. V was pared by 4 bases and J by 6 bases, with 6 bases of the junction left unmatched. From germline, CDR1 is SGHRS and CDR2 YFSETQ. CDR3 amino acids: CASSNRDRFNEQFF. CDR3 in DNA: TGCGCCAGCAGCAACCGGGACAGGTTCAATGAGCAGTTCTTC. Looking up the rest from reference TRBV5-1 and TRBJ2-1 gives the full variable domain: KAGVTQTPRYLIKTRGQQVTLSCSPISGHRSVSWYQQTPGQGLQFLFEYFSETQRNKGNFPGRFSGRQFSNSRSEMNVSTLELGDSALYLCASSNRDRFNEQFFGPGTRLTVL.

This clonotype came up a few times. The chain combines TRBV6-1 with TRBJ1-2; the match to TRBD1 covers 8 bases. In germline, CDR1 is MNHNS, CDR2 SASEGT. Trimming cost V 5 bases and J 3 bases; bases outside gene matches: 11. The CDR3 contains 16 residues. CDR3 sequence (DNA): TGTGCCAGCAGTCCGACTCGGACAGGGTCCCACTATGGCTACACCTTC. Translating it yields CASSPTRTGSHYGYTF.

This clonotype has a count of ten or more. The chain uses TRBV9 and TRBJ2-2; D ambiguous. V was pared by 0 bases and J by 9 bases, with 6 bases between. CDR3 length: 12 amino acids. Looked up from germline, CDR1 is SGDLS and CDR2 is YYNGEE. The CDR3 region is CASSVGTRELFF. DNA of the CDR3: TGTGCCAGCAGCGTAGGGACCCGGGAGCTGTTTTTT.

This clonotype was found a few times. This chain connects TRBV7-6 to TRBJ1-4, with TRBD1 matching 9 bases. Germline loops: CDR1 SGHVS, CDR2 FNYEAQ. The CDR3 is 15 amino acids. V was clipped by 5 bases and J by 7 bases; unmatched bases: 8. CDR3 residues: CASSAIQGAGEKLFF. DNA of the CDR3: TGTGCCAGCAGCGCGATACAGGGGGCGGGTGAAAAACTGTTTTTT.

This clonotype was picked up a small number of times. CDR3 residues: CASSVNSAGANVLTF. The DNA for the CDR3 is TGTGCCAGCAGTGTAAACAGTGCAGGGGCCAACGTCCTGACTTTC. This sequence joins TRBV2 and TRBJ2-6; no reliable D call. Trimming shortened V by 4 bases and J by 4 bases, and 11 bases separated the two germline ends. The CDR3 covers 15 residues. Germline-derived CDR1 and CDR2 are SNHLY and FYNNEI.

The sample holds many counts of this clonotype. The chain recombines TRBV25-1 with TRBJ2-5, with a tentative D call TRBD2 (5 bases). V lost 4 bases and J 5 bases, leaving 8 bases between the germline ends. CDR1 and CDR2 from the germline V gene are MGHDK and SYGVNS. The CDR3 covers 12 residues. The CDR3 sequence: CASSGTRETQYF. The CDR3 DNA sequence: TGTGCCAGCAGTGGGACTCGCGAGACCCAGTACTTC.

This clonotype has more than one count but fewer than ten. This sequence joins TRBV7-2 and TRBJ2-5, with TRBD1 matching over 7 bases. The CDR3 has 14 amino acids. Germline loops: CDR1 SGHTA, CDR2 FQGNSA. J gave up 3 bases and V 4 bases, and 5 bases lay outside the gene matches. DNA of the CDR3: TGTGCCAGCAGCTATTACAGGGGAAAAGAGACCCAGTACTTC. It translates to CASSYYRGKETQYF.

This clonotype was counted at least ten times. This sequence joins TRBV20-1 and TRBJ2-2; possible D gene TRBD2, 5 bases. CDR1 and CDR2 (germline): DFQATT, SNEGSKA (reference sequence). The CDR3 runs to 13 residues. V was shortened by 4 bases and J by 1 base, with 7 bases between the two germline ends. CDR3 sequence: CSATRENTGELFF. CDR3 bases: TGCAGTGCTACTCGGGAGAACACCGGGGAGCTGTTTTTT.

The CDR3 loop reads CASSESITENTEAFF. CDR3 DNA: TGCGCCAGCAGTGAGTCGATTACAGAAAACACTGAAGCTTTCTTT. This chain links TRBV10-1 with TRBJ1-1, with D unresolved. This CDR3 is built from 15 residues. The germline V and J ends were trimmed by 0 bases and 2 bases, with 10 bases remaining between them. From germline, CDR1 is WNHNN and CDR2 SYGVQD (reference sequence).

The CDR3 nucleotides read TGTGCCAGTAGCGACTCCGGGACAGGGGTGGAGACCCAGTACTTC. This sequence encodes CASSDSGTGVETQYF. The chain joins TRBV19 to TRBJ2-5; 10 bases match TRBD1. Germline V gene data show CDR1 as LNHDA and CDR2 as SQIVND (reference sequence). Trimming removed 6 bases from V and 5 bases from J; junction bases left unmatched: 9. The CDR3 runs to 15 residues.

In this sample, this clonotype turned up many times. The chain employs TRBV6-1 and TRBJ2-3; the match to TRBD2 covers 11 bases. V dropped 7 bases and J dropped 1; count of bases not matched to a gene: 4. The CDR3 extends over 15 amino acids. Germline V gene data show CDR1 as MNHNS and CDR2 as SASEGT. The CDR3 reads CASIKLAGGTDTQYF. CDR3 in DNA: TGTGCCAGCATAAAACTAGCGGGGGGCACAGATACGCAGTATTTT.

This clonotype turned up a few times. The genes are TRBV7-9 and TRBJ2-1; a possible D gene is TRBD2 (5 bases). The CDR3 has 17 amino acids. Between the trimmed V and J ends, which lost 0 bases and 1 base, there was a span of 13 bases. CDR1 is SEHNR and CDR2 is FQNEAQ in the germline V gene (reference sequence). The CDR3 coding sequence is TGTGCCAGCAGCTTAGCGGGAGTGTCCAAATCCTACAATGAGCAGTTCTTC. As protein: CASSLAGVSKSYNEQFF.

The chain employs TRBV18 and TRBJ2-3; D assignment may be TRBD1 or TRBD2 (7 bases each). Germline-derived CDR1 and CDR2 are KGHSH and LQKENI. V lost 6 bases and J lost 2, with 24 bases in between. The CDR3 consists of 18 residues. The DNA of the CDR3 is TGTGCCAGCTCCACGGACAGGTGGTCTCTAGCGGTCACAGATACGCAGTATTTT. Translation gives CASSTDRWSLAVTDTQYF.

The gene calls are TRBV27 and TRBJ2-3, with unresolved D. The germline CDR1 and CDR2 sequences are MNHEY and SMNVEV (reference sequence). The CDR3 is 15 amino acids. With 3 bases removed from V and 2 bases from J, the gap between germline ends came to 12 bases. CDR3 bases: TGTGCCAGCAGTTTGGTGAGGCAGAACACAGATACGCAGTATTTT. Translated, it gives CASSLVRQNTDTQYF.

This clonotype was detected many times. The chain employs TRBV10-3 and TRBJ1-1; D not certain. The CDR3 totals 12 residues. The germline gives CDR1 ENHRY, CDR2 SYGVKD. V lost 3 bases and J lost 1, with 3 bases in between. CDR3 sequence (DNA): TGTGCCATCAGTGACCGGAACACTGAAGCTTTCTTT. Its translation: CAISDRNTEAFF.

The chain recombines TRBV20-1 with TRBJ2-1; 7 bases agree with TRBD1. With V trimmed by 1 base and J by 9 bases, 12 bases remained unmatched. CDR3 length: 15 amino acids. Germline loops: CDR1 DFQATT, CDR2 SNEGSKA (reference sequence). CDR3 bases: TGCAGTGCTAGAGTGACAGGGCGTTACAATGGTGAGCAGTTCTTC. It translates to CSARVTGRYNGEQFF.

This clonotype was seen only a few times. The chain recombines TRBV2 with TRBJ1-2; no clear D. The V end lost 4 bases, the J end lost 6 bases, and 12 bases lay between the germline ends. The CDR3 is made up of 13 amino acids. CDR1 is SNHLY, CDR2 FYNNEI, per germline. This CDR3 reads CASSGGQRNGYTF. CDR3 nucleotide sequence: TGTGCCAGCAGTGGCGGTCAGCGGAATGGCTACACCTTC.

This clonotype was observed a handful of times. V usage is TRBV7-9 and J usage is TRBJ2-2; TRBD2 aligns across 9 bases. V lost 10 bases to trimming and J lost 4 bases; unmatched junction nucleotides: 13. This CDR3 comprises 16 residues. The germline CDR1 and CDR2 sequences are SEHNR and FQNEAQ (reference sequence). DNA of the CDR3: TGTGCCAACGAGACTAGCGGAGTCGATGCCACCGGGGAGCTGTTTTTT. This encodes CANETSGVDATGELFF.

The rearrangement uses TRBV7-9 and TRBJ2-5; TRBD2 agrees at 10 bases. V dropped 6 bases and J dropped 2; count of bases not matched to a gene: 9. Germline V gives CDR1 SEHNR, CDR2 FQNEAQ (reference sequence). The CDR3 totals 16 residues. CDR3 protein: CASRPGLASQQETQYF. CDR3 bases: TGTGCCAGCAGACCGGGACTAGCGTCCCAGCAAGAGACCCAGTACTTC.

This clonotype was seen a handful of times. The chain links TRBV29-1 to TRBJ2-1, with 15 bases identical to TRBD2. Germline V gives CDR1 SQVTM, CDR2 ANQGSEA. V lost 6 bases, J lost 2 bases, and 8 bases stayed unmatched. This CDR3 region has 17 residues. The CDR3 protein is CSVTGLAGGLAYNEQFF. The CDR3 nucleotides read TGCAGCGTCACTGGACTAGCGGGAGGGCTGGCCTACAATGAGCAGTTCTTC.